The 27 T cell receptor beta chains listed next were all sequenced from one sample in a study of cytotoxic CD8 clonotypes in ibrutinib-treated CLL. The protocol was immunoSEQ multiplex PCR, while the TCRdb copy is restricted to in-frame clones and leaves out a portion. Among 330,000 or so clones listed, 67% were seen once. The material sequenced was PBMCs, taken after 36 months of ibrutinib treatment. The receptors shown here come from a human donor with chronic lymphocytic leukemia.

This clone showed up just a few times. The chain has TRBV5-1 and TRBJ1-2; D perhaps matches TRBD1 (6 bases). Germline CDR1 is SGHRS and CDR2 is YFSETQ. The V gene lost 4 bases and the J gene lost 3 bases, with 16 bases spanning the gap. The CDR3 totals 15 residues. The CDR3 DNA sequence: TGCGCCAGCAGCCGAACAGGGCCCAGCGACTATGGCTACACCTTC. Translating gives CASSRTGPSDYGYTF. The full variable domain, its missing parts supplied by reference TRBV5-1 and TRBJ1-2, is KAGVTQTPRYLIKTRGQQVTLSCSPISGHRSVSWYQQTPGQGLQFLFEYFSETQRNKGNFPGRFSGRQFSNSRSEMNVSTLELGDSALYLCASSRTGPSDYGYTFGSGTRLTVV.

This sequence joins TRBV27 and TRBJ1-5; 7 nucleotides match TRBD1. CDR3 length: 12 amino acids. Germline CDR1 reads MNHEY; CDR2 reads SMNVEV (reference sequence). V was clipped by 8 bases and J by 2 bases; unmatched bases: 0. CDR3 sequence reads: CASGQGNQPQHF. In DNA, the CDR3 is TGTGCCAGCGGACAGGGCAATCAGCCCCAGCATTTT.

In this sample, this clone turned up once. The chain couples TRBV7-2 to TRBJ2-5; D might be TRBD1 (5 bases). Germline V lookup: CDR1 SGHTA, CDR2 FQGNSA. Trimming cost V 2 bases and J 6 bases, with 13 bases left between them. CDR3 length: 14 amino acids. The CDR3 DNA reads as TGTGCCAGCAGCTTACAGTCAGGGTTAAAGACCCAGTACTTC. It yields the protein CASSLQSGLKTQYF. The variable domain in full, completed from reference TRBV7-2 and TRBJ2-5, reads GAGVSQSPSNKVTEKGKDVELRCDPISGHTALYWYRQSLGQGLEFLIYFQGNSAPDKSGLPSDRFSAERTGGSVSTLTIQRTQQEDSAVYLCASSLQSGLKTQYFGPGTRLLVL.

This clone was observed once. This chain links TRBV27 with TRBJ2-3, with 10 bases that match TRBD1. V was pared by 3 bases and J by 4 bases, with 7 bases of the junction left unmatched. This CDR3 comprises 16 residues. Per the germline V gene, CDR1 is MNHEY and CDR2 is SMNVEV (reference sequence). CDR3 coding DNA: TGTGCCAGCAGTTTCTTGCCGGGACAGGGGTCAGATACGCAGTATTTT. This sequence encodes CASSFLPGQGSDTQYF.

The J gene is TRBJ2-1, the V gene TRBV5-4, with D uncertain. Trimming took off 4 bases at V and 7 bases at J, with 12 bases between the two ends. The CDR3 covers 13 residues. CDR1 is SGHNT, CDR2 YYREEE, per germline (reference sequence). The CDR3 DNA is TGTGCCAGCAGCCCGACAATGAGTAATGAGCAGTTCTTC. Protein product: CASSPTMSNEQFF.

The rearrangement uses TRBV5-6 and TRBJ2-1, with D hard to call. Germline CDR1 is SGHDT and CDR2 is YYEEEE. Trimming took 2 bases from V and 1 from J, leaving 19 bases between them. The CDR3 sequence is 18 residues long. This CDR3 reads CASSFGLGLGLSYNEQFF. CDR3 nucleotide sequence: TGTGCCAGCAGCTTCGGCTTAGGTTTGGGTCTTTCCTACAATGAGCAGTTCTTC.

The CDR3 protein is CASSQGLVVTDTQYF. CDR3 DNA sequence: TGTGCCAGCAGCCAGGGACTAGTCGTCACAGATACGCAGTATTTT. The chain recombines TRBV5-4 with TRBJ2-3, with TRBD2 matching 8 bases. Germline V gene lookup returns CDR1 SGHNT and CDR2 YYREEE (reference sequence). This CDR3 has 15 residues. V was pared by 4 bases and J by 2 bases, with 6 bases of the junction left unmatched.

The V call is TRBV6-5, the J call TRBJ2-1; TRBD2 matches 7 bases. Germline V gives CDR1 MNHEY, CDR2 SVGAGI. There are 12 residues in the CDR3. Trimming took 5 bases from V and 9 from J; bases not matched to a gene: 4. CDR3 in DNA: TGTGCCAGCAGTGTCCCGGGGGGTGAGCAGTTCTTC. This sequence encodes CASSVPGGEQFF.

The chain combines TRBV7-2 with TRBJ2-7, with a tentative D call TRBD1 (6 bases). From germline, CDR1 is SGHTA and CDR2 FQGNSA. CDR3 length equals 16 residues. V lost 0 bases to trimming and J lost 3 bases, with 15 bases between them. The CDR3 spells CASSLASGQGHYEQYF. In DNA form, the CDR3 reads TGTGCCAGCAGCTTAGCTTCCGGGCAGGGGCACTACGAGCAGTACTTC.

The V and J genes are TRBV25-1 and TRBJ2-2, with D unresolved. The germline V gene has CDR1 MGHDK and CDR2 SYGVNS. The V and J ends lost 2 bases and 4 bases respectively, with 2 bases between them. The CDR3 has 12 amino acids. In DNA form, the CDR3 reads TGTGCCAGCAGTGAACTCACCGGGGAGCTGTTTTTT. It codes for CASSELTGELFF.

CDR3 DNA: TGCGCCAGCAGCCCCCGGGACGGGACCTTGGGTCTCTACGAGCAGTACTTC. The encoded protein is CASSPRDGTLGLYEQYF. V is TRBV5-1 and J is TRBJ2-7, with D possibly called TRBD1 or TRBD2 (5 bases each). Trimming left V 4 bases short and J 3 bases short, with 23 bases between. This CDR3 spans 17 amino acids. Germline assignment: CDR1 SGHRS and CDR2 YFSETQ.

This sequence joins TRBV7-2 and TRBJ2-7, with no clear D. V lost 4 bases to trimming and J lost 7 bases, with 8 bases between them. The V gene's germline CDR1 is SGHTA and CDR2 FQGNSA. This CDR3 is 11 amino acids long. CDR3 sequence: CASSSQVEQYF. DNA of the CDR3: TGTGCCAGCAGCTCGCAGGTGGAGCAGTACTTC.

This rearrangement joins TRBV2 to TRBJ2-7; no reliable D call. Germline V gene lookup returns CDR1 SNHLY and CDR2 FYNNEI. The CDR3 is 13 amino acids. The V end was cut by 6 bases, the J end by 5 bases, with 14 bases between. The CDR3: CASSPLPTDEQYF. CDR3 nucleotide sequence: TGTGCCAGCAGCCCCCTACCCACCGACGAGCAGTACTTC.

The chain links TRBV5-1 to TRBJ2-7; perhaps D is TRBD1 or TRBD2 (6 bases each). The CDR3 has 18 residues. V was clipped by 0 bases and J by 3 bases, with 22 bases between them. Per the germline V gene, CDR1 is SGHRS and CDR2 is YFSETQ. CDR3 sequence (DNA): TGCGCCAGCAGCTTGGGGAGGGGCTTAACAGGGAGGAACTACGAGCAGTACTTC. It encodes CASSLGRGLTGRNYEQYF.

V gene TRBV6-6 combines with J gene TRBJ1-2, with 10 bases lining up with TRBD1. With 6 bases clipped from V and 6 bases from J, the junction kept 4 bases outside the gene matches. Germline values: CDR1 MNHNY, CDR2 SVGAGI (reference sequence). The CDR3 runs 13 residues. The CDR3 here is CASRGGTGDGYTF. CDR3 DNA: TGTGCCAGCAGGGGCGGGACAGGGGATGGCTACACCTTC.

The V call is TRBV11-3, the J call TRBJ2-7; 12 bases line up with TRBD2. The CDR3 totals 16 residues. Germline trimming cut 1 base from V and 5 bases from J; bases unmatched to any gene: 6. Germline lookup yields CDR1 SGHNT and CDR2 YENEEA. The CDR3 sequence is CASSLALAGGTHEQYF. DNA for the CDR3: TGTGCCAGCAGCTTAGCACTAGCGGGGGGCACCCACGAGCAGTACTTC.

The V gene is TRBV6-1, the J gene TRBJ1-3; D remains unclear. Trimming stripped 4 bases from V and 0 bases from J, with 7 bases between. The CDR3 is made up of 14 amino acids. The germline V gene encodes CDR1 MNHNS and CDR2 SASEGT. The CDR3 sequence: CASSAQFSGNTIYF. The CDR3 DNA follows: TGTGCCAGCAGTGCTCAGTTCTCTGGAAACACCATATATTTT.

The V call is TRBV11-3, the J call TRBJ2-1; 8 bases fit TRBD1. In germline, CDR1 is SGHNT, CDR2 YENEEA. The CDR3 is made up of 15 amino acids. V gave up 4 bases and J gave up 9 bases; unmatched junction bases: 11. In nucleotides, the CDR3 is TGTGCCAGCAGCTCCGGGGGATTGGGGACAGGTGAGCAGTTCTTC. It translates to CASSSGGLGTGEQFF.

The J gene is TRBJ2-7, the V gene TRBV7-8, with a weak D call TRBD1 (5 bases). The CDR3 sequence is 12 residues long. Germline V gene data show CDR1 as SGHVS and CDR2 as FQNEAQ. V was cut by 1 base and J by 9 bases, with 10 bases left in between. The CDR3 region is CASSLGGLGQYF. The CDR3 bases are TGTGCCAGCAGCTTAGGGGGCCTGGGGCAGTACTTC.

This chain joins TRBV5-4 and TRBJ2-1; D is undetermined. CDR3 length: 16 amino acids. V lost 5 bases to trimming and J lost 1 base, with 16 bases between them. In germline, CDR1 is SGHNT, CDR2 YYREEE (reference sequence). The CDR3 coding sequence is TGTGCCAGCAGTGTGATTAAGGCGGTTTCCTACAATGAGCAGTTCTTC. Amino acid sequence: CASSVIKAVSYNEQFF.

This clone was observed a few times. The CDR3 loop reads CASSLTTGTGLYEQYF. As DNA, the CDR3 is TGTGCCAGCAGCTTGACCACCGGGACAGGGCTCTACGAGCAGTACTTC. The V gene is TRBV5-4, the J gene TRBJ2-7; 9 positions match TRBD1. The V gene's germline CDR1 is SGHNT and CDR2 YYREEE (reference sequence). The CDR3 covers 16 residues. Trimming at V came to 1 base and at J to 3 bases, leaving 8 bases not matched to a gene.

The chain couples TRBV6-1 to TRBJ2-5; D perhaps matches TRBD2 (5 bases). Trimming left V 3 bases short and J 0 bases short, with 14 bases between. This CDR3 contains 16 residues. Germline V gives CDR1 MNHNS, CDR2 SASEGT. The CDR3: CASSDLNAGYQETQYF. The CDR3 DNA reads as TGTGCCAGCAGTGACCTTAATGCGGGTTACCAAGAGACCCAGTACTTC.

The chain uses TRBV27 and TRBJ2-3; D might be TRBD2 (6 bases). This CDR3 has 14 residues. The germline gives CDR1 MNHEY, CDR2 SMNVEV (reference sequence). Trimming removed 2 bases at V and 6 bases at J, with 12 bases between. In DNA form, the CDR3 reads TGTGCCAGCAGTTTAAAGCGGGCAGAGGATACGCAGTATTTT. Protein sequence: CASSLKRAEDTQYF.

The chain carries TRBV5-1 and TRBJ2-7; perhaps TRBD1 as D (5 bases). The CDR3 runs 15 residues. Trimming removed 5 bases from V and 4 bases from J, with 19 bases in between. The germline V gene has CDR1 SGHRS and CDR2 YFSETQ. This CDR3 is CASRQDSDPEYEQYF. The CDR3 DNA follows: TGCGCCAGCAGACAAGACAGCGATCCCGAATACGAGCAGTACTTC.

The gene calls are TRBV7-9 and TRBJ2-4; 7 nucleotides agree with TRBD1. The junction had 6 bases not matched to a gene; V was cut back by 4 bases and J by 0 bases. From germline, CDR1 is SEHNR and CDR2 FQNEAQ (reference sequence). This CDR3 contains 16 residues. CDR3 in DNA: TGTGCCAGCAGCTCCGGGACAGCTCTAGCCAAAAACATTCAGTACTTC. This encodes CASSSGTALAKNIQYF.

The V and J genes are TRBV7-8 and TRBJ1-3, with D hard to call. Germline V lookup: CDR1 SGHVS, CDR2 FQNEAQ. The CDR3 covers 13 residues. The V end was cut by 1 base, the J end by 9 bases, with 10 bases between. This CDR3 is CASSLGAGSTIYF. Written as DNA, the CDR3 is TGTGCCAGCAGCTTAGGGGCAGGCAGCACCATATATTTT.

The gene calls are TRBV13 and TRBJ2-3; possibly TRBD1 or TRBD2 for D (6 bases each). The CDR3 loop spans 15 amino acids. Trimming took 3 bases from V and 2 from J, leaving 12 bases between them. The germline CDR1 and CDR2 sequences are PRHDT and FYEKMQ (reference sequence). Here the CDR3 DNA reads TGTGCCAGCAGCTTCCTAGGGGGGCCCACAGATACGCAGTATTTT. It specifies CASSFLGGPTDTQYF.